One and the same sample provided the 15 T cell receptor beta chains below, sequenced in a study of technical replicates of blood from a handful of donors. Only in-frame clones appear in the TCRdb table, and some are missing; sequencing was by immunoSEQ multiplex PCR. The sample consists of fewer than 60,000 clones, 90% to 95% of them appearing once. Material for sequencing was PBMCs. These receptors all stem from a human donor in good health. Some clones in this sample may be carry-over from other donors' samples.

This clone was picked up one time. This chain links TRBV7-6 with TRBJ2-1; 7 nucleotides agree with TRBD1. J was trimmed by 1 base and V by 4 bases; bases with no gene match: 4. Germline V gene lookup returns CDR1 SGHVS and CDR2 FNYEAQ. The length of the CDR3 is 15 residues. CDR3 sequence reads: CASSSPQGSYNEQFF. CDR3 nucleotide sequence: TGTGCCAGCAGCTCTCCACAGGGGTCCTACAATGAGCAGTTCTTC.

The chain combines TRBV18 with TRBJ1-1, with D possibly TRBD1 on 6 matching bases. Trimming took 3 bases from V and 3 from J, leaving 20 bases between them. Germline-derived CDR1 and CDR2 are KGHSH and LQKENI. The CDR3 loop spans 17 amino acids. The DNA for the CDR3 is TGTGCCAGCTCACCGCGACGCCCGGACAGAAGGGACACTGAAGCTTTCTTT. Protein sequence: CASSPRRPDRRDTEAFF.

The chain carries TRBV27 and TRBJ2-7; 7 bases are a match to TRBD2. Germline loops: CDR1 MNHEY, CDR2 SMNVEV (reference sequence). V dropped 4 bases and J dropped 3; count of bases not matched to a gene: 12. This CDR3 comprises 16 residues. DNA of the CDR3: TGTGCCAGCAGTTCCCTTGGAACGGGAGGAATCTACGAGCAGTACTTC. It translates to CASSSLGTGGIYEQYF.

The rearrangement joins TRBV11-2 to TRBJ2-1; 10 bases line up with TRBD2. The germline CDR1 and CDR2 sequences are SGHAT and FQNNGV. V shed 5 bases and J 6 bases; nucleotides not matched to a gene: 10. The CDR3 sequence is 16 residues long. CDR3 in DNA: TGTGCCAGCAGCCTGGGAGGGACTAGCGCTGGCAATGAGCAGTTCTTC. This sequence encodes CASSLGGTSAGNEQFF.

V usage is TRBV7-6 and J usage is TRBJ1-5; 7 bases align to TRBD1. CDR1 is SGHVS, CDR2 FNYEAQ, per germline. The length of the CDR3 is 15 residues. Germline trimming cut 4 bases from V and 5 bases from J; bases unmatched to any gene: 8. The CDR3 bases are TGTGCCAGCAGCTCCGGGACAGAGCCTTATCAGCCCCAGCATTTT. Translation: CASSSGTEPYQPQHF. Variable domain in full (rest from reference TRBV7-6 and TRBJ1-5): GAGVSQSPRYKVTKRGQDVALRCDPISGHVSLYWYRQALGQGPEFLTYFNYEAQQDKSGLPNDRFSAERPEGSISTLTIQRTEQRDSAMYRCASSSGTEPYQPQHFGDGTRLSIL.

The chain combines TRBV7-9 with TRBJ1-2; D remains unclear. With 4 bases removed from V and 5 bases from J, the gap between germline ends came to 14 bases. The CDR3 is 14 residues long. CDR1 SEHNR and CDR2 FQNEAQ come from the germline V gene (reference sequence). This CDR3 reads CASSSLSGPYGYTF. The CDR3 DNA follows: TGTGCCAGCAGCTCCTTGAGTGGTCCGTATGGCTACACCTTC.

The genes are TRBV28 and TRBJ1-4; 9 bases line up with TRBD1. Per germline, CDR1 MDHEN and CDR2 SYDVKM. This CDR3 spans 15 amino acids. J lost 6 bases, V lost 5 bases, and 7 bases had no gene match. For the CDR3, the DNA is TGTGCCAGCAGTGGACAGGGGAAGGGGGATGAAAAACTGTTTTTT. Translated: CASSGQGKGDEKLFF.

This sequence joins TRBV30 and TRBJ2-5; D is uncertain. Between the trimmed V and J ends, which lost 2 bases and 1 base, there was a span of 8 bases. Looked up from germline, CDR1 is GTSNPN and CDR2 is SVGIG (reference sequence). The CDR3 totals 13 residues. The CDR3 nucleotides are TGTGCCTGGAGTCCAGCTAGCCAAGAGACCCAGTACTTC. Residues: CAWSPASQETQYF.

The V gene is TRBV10-3, the J gene TRBJ1-1; a weak D match, TRBD1 (5 bases). Per germline, CDR1 ENHRY and CDR2 SYGVKD. The CDR3 runs to 13 residues. V lost 8 bases and J lost 4, with 14 bases in between. The DNA of the CDR3 is TGTGCCATCTCAGGAGGGGCGAGCACTGAAGCTTTCTTT. The encoded protein is CAISGGASTEAFF.

The chain joins TRBV4-3 to TRBJ2-1, with 16 bases lining up with TRBD2. The V and J ends lost 0 bases and 7 bases, in that order; junction bases with no gene match: 3. The germline V gene has CDR1 LGHNA and CDR2 YSLEER. This CDR3 has 17 amino acids. Here the CDR3 reads CASSQDRGLAGGNEQFF. CDR3 sequence (DNA): TGCGCCAGCAGCCAAGATCGGGGACTAGCGGGAGGGAATGAGCAGTTCTTC.

The chain joins TRBV5-1 to TRBJ2-7; 9 bases align to TRBD1. V lost 3 bases, J lost 6 bases, and 7 bases stayed unmatched. The CDR3 consists of 14 residues. Germline assignment: CDR1 SGHRS and CDR2 YFSETQ. DNA of the CDR3: TGCGCCAGCAGCTCCTTGACAGGGGGACGCGAGCAGTACTTC. It translates to CASSSLTGGREQYF.

The rearrangement joins TRBV9 to TRBJ1-6, with 8 bases matching TRBD1. This CDR3 is 15 amino acids long. Germline V gene data show CDR1 as SGDLS and CDR2 as YYNGEE. J was trimmed by 11 bases and V by 3 bases; bases with no gene match: 10. Written as DNA, the CDR3 is TGTGCCAGCAGCGCGACGACAGGGGAGATGACACCCCTCCACTTT. It codes for CASSATTGEMTPLHF.

CDR3: CAWSQSGNTIYF. The CDR3 nucleotides read TGTGCCTGGAGCCAGTCTGGAAACACCATATATTTT. The chain couples TRBV30 to TRBJ1-3; D is uncertain. The CDR3 totals 12 residues. V was shortened by 3 bases and J by 1 base, with 4 bases between the two germline ends. Per the germline V gene, CDR1 is GTSNPN and CDR2 is SVGIG (reference sequence).

CDR3 protein: CASSLAGGSRNEQYF. The CDR3 DNA reads as TGTGCCAGCAGCTTAGCCGGCGGGAGTCGGAACGAGCAGTACTTC. The V call is TRBV7-9, the J call TRBJ2-7, with 7 bases fitting TRBD2. Germline CDR1 reads SEHNR; CDR2 reads FQNEAQ (reference sequence). The trim removed 0 bases at V and 5 bases at J, leaving 7 bases unmatched. CDR3 size: 15 residues. Variable domain in full (rest from reference TRBV7-9 and TRBJ2-7): DTGVSQNPRHKITKRGQNVTFRCDPISEHNRLYWYRQTLGQGPEFLTYFQNEAQLEKSRLLSDRFSAERPKGSFSTLEIQRTEQGDSAMYLCASSLAGGSRNEQYFGPGTRLTVT.

This chain joins TRBV30 and TRBJ2-5; TRBD2 matches at 14 bases. The CDR3 totals 13 residues. Germline V gene data show CDR1 as GTSNPN and CDR2 as SVGIG (reference sequence). V lost 5 bases and J lost 6; bases outside the gene matches: 2. CDR3 amino acids: CAWGTSGSKTQYF. Here the CDR3 DNA reads TGTGCCTGGGGGACTAGCGGGAGTAAGACCCAGTACTTC.